The clone carrying this T cell receptor beta chain came up once. The antigen remains undetermined. With V trimmed by 6 bases and J by 8 bases, 15 bases remained unmatched. This CDR3 comprises 15 residues. Germline lookup yields CDR1 SNHLY and CDR2 FYNNEI. This sample was included in a study of type 1 regulatory T cells. Study as a whole: An in vitro protocol generated T-allo10, a Tr1-enriched, alloantigen-specific CD4 T cell product. General study results and limits: Compared with non-type 1 regulatory T cells, type 1 regulatory T cells showed a more restricted TCR repertoire.

TCRdb ran MiXCR on the reads and lists one entry per CDR3 protein. This table holds 63,000 or so distinct CDR3 sequences, approximately 50% found once. The clonotype originates from a human donor in good health. The chain joins TRBV2 to TRBJ1-2; 7 bases map to TRBD1. Sequenced: cultured non-Tr1 T cells, either the whole culture or a sorted T cell fraction (not recorded which). Written as DNA, the CDR3 is TGTGCCAGCAGCCCCGCCCGACAGGGTCCAGGGGGCTACACCTTC. The encoded protein is CASSPARQGPGGYTF.